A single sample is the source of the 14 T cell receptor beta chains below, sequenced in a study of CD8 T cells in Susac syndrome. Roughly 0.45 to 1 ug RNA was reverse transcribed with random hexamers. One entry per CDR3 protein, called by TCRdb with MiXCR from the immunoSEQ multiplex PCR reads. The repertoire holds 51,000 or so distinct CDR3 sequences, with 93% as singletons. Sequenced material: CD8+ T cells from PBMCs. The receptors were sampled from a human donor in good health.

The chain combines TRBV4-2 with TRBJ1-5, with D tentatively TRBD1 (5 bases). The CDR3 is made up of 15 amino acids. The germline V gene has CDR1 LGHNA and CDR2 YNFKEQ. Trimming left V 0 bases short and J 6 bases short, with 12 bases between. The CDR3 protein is CASSQDLGVSQPQHF. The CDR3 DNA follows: TGTGCCAGCAGCCAAGATTTAGGGGTTAGTCAGCCCCAGCATTTT.

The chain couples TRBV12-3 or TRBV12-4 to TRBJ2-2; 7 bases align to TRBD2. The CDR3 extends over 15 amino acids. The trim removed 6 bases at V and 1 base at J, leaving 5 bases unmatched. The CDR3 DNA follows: TGTGCCAGCAGGTCCGCGGGAGTGAACACCGGGGAGCTGTTTTTT. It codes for CASRSAGVNTGELFF.

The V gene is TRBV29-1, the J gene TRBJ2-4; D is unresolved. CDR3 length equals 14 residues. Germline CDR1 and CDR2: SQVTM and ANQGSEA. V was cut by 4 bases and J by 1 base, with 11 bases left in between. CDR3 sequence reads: CSVVWPLAKNIQYF. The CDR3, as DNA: TGCAGCGTTGTTTGGCCTCTGGCCAAAAACATTCAGTACTTC.

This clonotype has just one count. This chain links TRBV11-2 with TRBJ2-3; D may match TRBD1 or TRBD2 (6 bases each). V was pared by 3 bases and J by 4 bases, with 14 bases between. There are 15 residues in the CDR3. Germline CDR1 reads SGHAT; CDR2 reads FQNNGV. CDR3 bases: TGTGCCAGCAGCTTCCGGGGGCGCGGGGCAGATACGCAGTATTTT. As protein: CASSFRGRGADTQYF.

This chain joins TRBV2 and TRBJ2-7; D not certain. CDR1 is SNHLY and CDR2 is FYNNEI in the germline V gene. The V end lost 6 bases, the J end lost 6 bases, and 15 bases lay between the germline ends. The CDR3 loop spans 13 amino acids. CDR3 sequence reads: CASSPAPRGEQYF. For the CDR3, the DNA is TGTGCCAGCAGCCCAGCCCCGCGAGGCGAGCAGTACTTC.

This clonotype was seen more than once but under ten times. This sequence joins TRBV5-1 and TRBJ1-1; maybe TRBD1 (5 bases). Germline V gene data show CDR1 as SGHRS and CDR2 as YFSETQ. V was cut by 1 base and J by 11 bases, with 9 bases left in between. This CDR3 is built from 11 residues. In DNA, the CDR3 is TGCGCCAGCAGCTTGATGGGGCTCGCTTTCTTT. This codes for CASSLMGLAFF.

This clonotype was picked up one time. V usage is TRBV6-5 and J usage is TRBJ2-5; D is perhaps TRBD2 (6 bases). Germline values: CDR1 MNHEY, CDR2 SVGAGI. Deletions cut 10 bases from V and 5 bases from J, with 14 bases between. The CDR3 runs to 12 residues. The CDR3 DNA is TGTGCCACCAGGGTGGGAGGTGAGACCCAGTACTTC. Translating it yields CATRVGGETQYF.

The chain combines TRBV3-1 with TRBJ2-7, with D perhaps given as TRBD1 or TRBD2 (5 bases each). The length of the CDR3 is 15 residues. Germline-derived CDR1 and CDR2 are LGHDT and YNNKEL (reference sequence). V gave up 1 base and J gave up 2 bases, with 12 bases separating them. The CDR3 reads CASSQGVGDPYEQYF. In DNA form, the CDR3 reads TGTGCCAGCAGCCAAGGGGTAGGGGACCCCTACGAGCAGTACTTC.

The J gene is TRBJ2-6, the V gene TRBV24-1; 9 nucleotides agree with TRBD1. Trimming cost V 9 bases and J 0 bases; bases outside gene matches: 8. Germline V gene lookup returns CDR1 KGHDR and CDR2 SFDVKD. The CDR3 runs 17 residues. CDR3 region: CATGGDRATSGANVLTF. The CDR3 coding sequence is TGTGCCACCGGAGGGGACAGGGCTACCTCTGGGGCCAACGTCCTGACTTTC.

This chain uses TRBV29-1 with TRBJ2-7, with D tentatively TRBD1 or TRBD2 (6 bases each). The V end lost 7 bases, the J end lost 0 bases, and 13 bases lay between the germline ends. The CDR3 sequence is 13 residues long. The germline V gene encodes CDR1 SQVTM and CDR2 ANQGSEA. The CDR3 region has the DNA TGCAGCGCCGGGGGCGGAAGCTCCTACGAGCAGTACTTC. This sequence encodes CSAGGGSSYEQYF.

CDR3 bases: TGTGCCAGCATGAGTGACGGGACAGGGGAAGAAAACTATGGCTACACCTTC. Amino acids: CASMSDGTGEENYGYTF. The V gene is TRBV6-1, the J gene TRBJ1-2; 10 bases are shared with TRBD1. This CDR3 has 17 residues. Germline CDR1 reads MNHNS; CDR2 reads SASEGT. V was pared by 7 bases and J by 2 bases, with 13 bases of the junction left unmatched.

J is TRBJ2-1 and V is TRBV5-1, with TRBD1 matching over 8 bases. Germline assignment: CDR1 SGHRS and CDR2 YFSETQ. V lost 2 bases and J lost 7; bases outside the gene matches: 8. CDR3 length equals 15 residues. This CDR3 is CASSFSQGATNEQFF. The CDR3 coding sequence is TGCGCCAGCAGCTTCTCGCAGGGGGCGACGAATGAGCAGTTCTTC.

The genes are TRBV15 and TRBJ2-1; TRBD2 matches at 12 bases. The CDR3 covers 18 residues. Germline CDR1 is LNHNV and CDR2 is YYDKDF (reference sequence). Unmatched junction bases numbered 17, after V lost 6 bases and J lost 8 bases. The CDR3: CATSKFGLAGPSIDEQFF. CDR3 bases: TGTGCCACCAGTAAATTTGGACTAGCGGGGCCGAGTATCGATGAGCAGTTCTTC.

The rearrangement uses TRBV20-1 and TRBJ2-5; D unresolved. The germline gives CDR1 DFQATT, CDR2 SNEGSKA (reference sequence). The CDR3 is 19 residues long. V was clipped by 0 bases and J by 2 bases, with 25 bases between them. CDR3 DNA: TGCAGTGCTAGAGATACCCGCGGCCTCAACCGAAGCCCACAAGAGACCCAGTACTTC. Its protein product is CSARDTRGLNRSPQETQYF.